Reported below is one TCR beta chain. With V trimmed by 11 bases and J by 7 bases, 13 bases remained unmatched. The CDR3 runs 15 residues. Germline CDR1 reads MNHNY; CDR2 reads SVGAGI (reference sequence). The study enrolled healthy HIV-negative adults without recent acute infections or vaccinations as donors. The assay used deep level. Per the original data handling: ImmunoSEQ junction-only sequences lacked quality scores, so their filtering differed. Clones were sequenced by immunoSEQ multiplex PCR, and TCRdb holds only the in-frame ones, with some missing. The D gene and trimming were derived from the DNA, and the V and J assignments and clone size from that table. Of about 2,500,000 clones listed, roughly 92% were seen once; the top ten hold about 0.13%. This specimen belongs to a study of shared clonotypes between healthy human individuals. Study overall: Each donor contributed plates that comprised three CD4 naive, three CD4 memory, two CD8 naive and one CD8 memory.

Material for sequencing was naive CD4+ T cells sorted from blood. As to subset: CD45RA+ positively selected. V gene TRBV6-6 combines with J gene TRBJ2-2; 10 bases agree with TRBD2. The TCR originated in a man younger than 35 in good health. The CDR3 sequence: CAGLGAGGPGGELFF. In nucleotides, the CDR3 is TGTGCCGGACTGGGAGCGGGAGGGCCGGGCGGGGAGCTGTTTTTT.